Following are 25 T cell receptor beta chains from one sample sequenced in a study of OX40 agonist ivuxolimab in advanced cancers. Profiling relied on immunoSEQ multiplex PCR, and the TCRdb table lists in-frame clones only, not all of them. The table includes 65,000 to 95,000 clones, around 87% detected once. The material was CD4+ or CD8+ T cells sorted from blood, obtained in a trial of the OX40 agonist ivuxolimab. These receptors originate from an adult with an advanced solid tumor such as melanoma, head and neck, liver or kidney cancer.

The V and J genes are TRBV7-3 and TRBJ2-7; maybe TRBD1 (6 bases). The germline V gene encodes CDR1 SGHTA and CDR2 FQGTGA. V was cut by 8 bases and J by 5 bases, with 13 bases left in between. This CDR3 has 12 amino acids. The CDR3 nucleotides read TGTGCCAGCGGGGGCAGGGACGACGAGCAGTACTTC. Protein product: CASGGRDDEQYF.

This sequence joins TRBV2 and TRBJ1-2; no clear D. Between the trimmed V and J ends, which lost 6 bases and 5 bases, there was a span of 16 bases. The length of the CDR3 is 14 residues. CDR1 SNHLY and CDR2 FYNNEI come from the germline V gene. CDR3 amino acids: CASSQGTVGYGYTF. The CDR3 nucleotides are TGTGCCAGCAGCCAAGGTACGGTGGGATATGGCTACACCTTC.

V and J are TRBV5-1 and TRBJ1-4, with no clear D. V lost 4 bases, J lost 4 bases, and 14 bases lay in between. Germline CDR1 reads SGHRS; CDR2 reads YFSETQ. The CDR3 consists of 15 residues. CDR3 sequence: CASSHGEGLNEKLFF. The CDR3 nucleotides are TGCGCCAGCAGCCACGGAGAAGGCCTTAATGAAAAACTGTTTTTT.

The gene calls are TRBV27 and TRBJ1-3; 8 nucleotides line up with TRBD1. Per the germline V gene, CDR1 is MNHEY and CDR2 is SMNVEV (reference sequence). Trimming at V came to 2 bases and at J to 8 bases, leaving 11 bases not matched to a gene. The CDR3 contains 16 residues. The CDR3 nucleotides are TGTGCCAGCAGTTTAAGGAAGGACAGGGCGGGGGACACCATATATTTT. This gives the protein CASSLRKDRAGDTIYF.

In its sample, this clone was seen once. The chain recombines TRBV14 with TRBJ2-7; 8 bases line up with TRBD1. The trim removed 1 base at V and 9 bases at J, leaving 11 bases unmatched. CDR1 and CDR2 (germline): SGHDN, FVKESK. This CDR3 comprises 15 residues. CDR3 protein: CASSQGLGTGGGQYF. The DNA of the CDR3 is TGTGCCAGCAGCCAAGGGCTCGGGACAGGAGGGGGGCAGTACTTC.

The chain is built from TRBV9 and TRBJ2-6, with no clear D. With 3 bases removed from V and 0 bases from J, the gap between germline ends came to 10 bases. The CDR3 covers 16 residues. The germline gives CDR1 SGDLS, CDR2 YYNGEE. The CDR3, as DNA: TGTGCCAGCAGCGGCGGCTTCATCTCTGGGGCCAACGTCCTGACTTTC. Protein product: CASSGGFISGANVLTF. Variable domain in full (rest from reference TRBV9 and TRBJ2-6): DSGVTQTPKHLITATGQRVTLRCSPRSGDLSVYWYQQSLDQGLQFLIQYYNGEERAKGNILERFSAQQFPDLHSELNLSSLELGDSALYFCASSGGFISGANVLTFGAGSRLTVL.

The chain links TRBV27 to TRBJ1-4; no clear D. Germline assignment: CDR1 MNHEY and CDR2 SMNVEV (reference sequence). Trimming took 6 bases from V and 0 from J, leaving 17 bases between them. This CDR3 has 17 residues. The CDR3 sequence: CASRPQRHQATNEKLFF. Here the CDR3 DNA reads TGTGCCAGCAGACCTCAGCGGCACCAAGCAACTAATGAAAAACTGTTTTTT.

CDR3: CASSFTSDKNIQYF. For the CDR3, the DNA is TGCGCCAGCAGCTTCACTAGCGACAAAAACATTCAGTACTTC. The J gene is TRBJ2-4, the V gene TRBV5-1, with 7 bases identical to TRBD2. After removal of 2 bases from V and 3 bases from J, the junction contained 2 bases not matched to a gene. The length of the CDR3 is 14 residues. The germline CDR1 and CDR2 sequences are SGHRS and YFSETQ.

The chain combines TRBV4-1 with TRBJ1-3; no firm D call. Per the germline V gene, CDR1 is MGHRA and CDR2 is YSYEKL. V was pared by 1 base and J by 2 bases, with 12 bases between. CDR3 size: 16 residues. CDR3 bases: TGCGCCAGCAGCCAAGTTTTTGCCTCGGCTGGAAACACCATATATTTT. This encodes CASSQVFASAGNTIYF.

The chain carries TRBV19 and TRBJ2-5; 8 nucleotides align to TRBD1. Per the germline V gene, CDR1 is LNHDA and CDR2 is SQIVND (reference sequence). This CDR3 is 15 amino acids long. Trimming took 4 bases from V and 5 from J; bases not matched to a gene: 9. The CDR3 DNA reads TGTGCCAGTAGTAGGGGCCGACAGGGGTTGGAGACCCAGTACTTC. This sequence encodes CASSRGRQGLETQYF.

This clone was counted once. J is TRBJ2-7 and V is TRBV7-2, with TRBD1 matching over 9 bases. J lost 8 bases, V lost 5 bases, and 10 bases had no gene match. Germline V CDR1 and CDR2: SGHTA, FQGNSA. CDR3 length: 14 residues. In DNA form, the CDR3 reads TGTGCCAGCAGCCCCGGGACAGGGAATATCAAGCAGTACTTC. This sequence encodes CASSPGTGNIKQYF.

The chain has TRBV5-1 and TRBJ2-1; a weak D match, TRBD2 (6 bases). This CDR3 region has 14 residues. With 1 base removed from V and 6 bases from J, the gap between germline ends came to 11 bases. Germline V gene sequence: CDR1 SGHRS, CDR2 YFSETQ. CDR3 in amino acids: CASSLSQGGNEQFF. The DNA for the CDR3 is TGCGCCAGCAGCTTGTCGCAGGGAGGCAATGAGCAGTTCTTC.

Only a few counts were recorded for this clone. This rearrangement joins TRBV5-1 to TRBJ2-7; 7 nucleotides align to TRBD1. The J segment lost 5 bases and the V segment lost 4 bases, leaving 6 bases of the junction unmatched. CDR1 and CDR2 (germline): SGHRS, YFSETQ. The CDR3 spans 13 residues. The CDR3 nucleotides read TGCGCCAGCAGCCGTACAGGGGTAGACGAGCAGTACTTC. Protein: CASSRTGVDEQYF.

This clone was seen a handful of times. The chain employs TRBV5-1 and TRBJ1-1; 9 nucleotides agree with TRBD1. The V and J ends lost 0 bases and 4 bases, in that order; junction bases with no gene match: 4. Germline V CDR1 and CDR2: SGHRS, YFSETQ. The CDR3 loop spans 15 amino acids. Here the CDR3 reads CASSLGTGEITEAFF. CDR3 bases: TGCGCCAGCAGCTTGGGGACAGGGGAGATCACTGAAGCTTTCTTT.

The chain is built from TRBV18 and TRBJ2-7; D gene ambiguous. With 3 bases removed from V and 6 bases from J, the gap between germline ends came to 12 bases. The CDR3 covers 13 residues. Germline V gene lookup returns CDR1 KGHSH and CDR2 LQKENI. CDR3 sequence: CASSPLGGGEQYF. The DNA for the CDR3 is TGTGCCAGCTCACCTCTGGGCGGTGGCGAGCAGTACTTC.

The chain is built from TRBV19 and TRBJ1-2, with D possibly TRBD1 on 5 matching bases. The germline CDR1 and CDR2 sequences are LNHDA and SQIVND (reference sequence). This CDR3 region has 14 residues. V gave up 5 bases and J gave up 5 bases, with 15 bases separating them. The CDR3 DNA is TGTGCCAGTAGTGAGGGACGGGTTCGGTATGGCTACACCTTC. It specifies CASSEGRVRYGYTF.

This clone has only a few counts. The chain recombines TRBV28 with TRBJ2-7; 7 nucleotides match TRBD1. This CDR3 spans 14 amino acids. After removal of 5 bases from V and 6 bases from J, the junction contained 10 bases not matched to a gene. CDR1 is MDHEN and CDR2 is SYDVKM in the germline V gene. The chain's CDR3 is CASSIGQVGGEQYF. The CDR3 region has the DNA TGTGCCAGCAGTATCGGACAGGTTGGTGGCGAGCAGTACTTC.

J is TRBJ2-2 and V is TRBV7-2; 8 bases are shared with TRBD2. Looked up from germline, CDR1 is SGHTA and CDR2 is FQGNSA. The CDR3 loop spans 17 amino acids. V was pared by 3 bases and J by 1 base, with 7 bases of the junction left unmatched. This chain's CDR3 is CASSFRFAGGNTGELFF. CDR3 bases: TGTGCCAGCAGCTTCCGATTCGCGGGAGGGAACACCGGGGAGCTGTTTTTT.

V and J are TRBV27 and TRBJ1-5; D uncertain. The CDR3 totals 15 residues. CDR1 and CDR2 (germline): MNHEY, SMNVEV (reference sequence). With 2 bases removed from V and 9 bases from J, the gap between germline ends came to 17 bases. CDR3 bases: TGTGCCAGCAGTTTAAGAGACGGAGAGCGAGGGCCCCAGCATTTT. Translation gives CASSLRDGERGPQHF.

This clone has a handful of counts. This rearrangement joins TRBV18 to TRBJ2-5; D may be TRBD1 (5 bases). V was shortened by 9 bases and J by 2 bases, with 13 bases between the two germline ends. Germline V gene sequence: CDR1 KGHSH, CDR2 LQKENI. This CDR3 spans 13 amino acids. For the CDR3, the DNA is TGTGCCAGTTTCAGGGATAGGCAAGAGACCCAGTACTTC. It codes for CASFRDRQETQYF. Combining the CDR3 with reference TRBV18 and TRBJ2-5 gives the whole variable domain NAGVMQNPRHLVRRRGQEARLRCSPMKGHSHVYWYRQLPEEGLKFMVYLQKENIIDESGMPKERFSAEFPKEGPSILRIQQVVRGDSAAYFCASFRDRQETQYFGPGTRLLVL.

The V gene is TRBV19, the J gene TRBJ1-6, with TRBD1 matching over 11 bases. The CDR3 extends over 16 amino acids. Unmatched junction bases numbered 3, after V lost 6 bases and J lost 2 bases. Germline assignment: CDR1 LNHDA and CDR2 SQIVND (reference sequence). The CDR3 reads CASSLGQGAYNSPLHF. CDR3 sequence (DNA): TGTGCCAGTAGCCTGGGACAGGGGGCCTATAATTCACCCCTCCACTTT.

The CDR3 spells CAWTKAGLPQHF. The CDR3 region has the DNA TGTGCCTGGACCAAAGCAGGTTTACCCCAGCATTTT. The gene calls are TRBV30 and TRBJ1-5; D gene ambiguous. V lost 4 bases to trimming and J lost 10 bases, with 14 bases between them. CDR1 is GTSNPN and CDR2 is SVGIG in the germline V gene (reference sequence). CDR3 size: 12 residues.

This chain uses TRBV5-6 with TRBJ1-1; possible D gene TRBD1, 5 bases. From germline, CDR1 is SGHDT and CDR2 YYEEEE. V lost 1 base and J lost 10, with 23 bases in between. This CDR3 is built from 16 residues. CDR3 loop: CASSLRYRDLRVPAFF. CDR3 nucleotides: TGTGCCAGCAGCTTGAGATACCGGGACCTTCGCGTCCCAGCTTTCTTT.

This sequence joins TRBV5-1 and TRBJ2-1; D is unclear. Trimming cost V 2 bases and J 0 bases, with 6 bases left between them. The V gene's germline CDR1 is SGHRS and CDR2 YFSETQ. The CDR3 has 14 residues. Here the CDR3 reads CASSLKSSYNEQFF. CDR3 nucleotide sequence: TGCGCCAGCAGCTTAAAGAGCTCCTACAATGAGCAGTTCTTC. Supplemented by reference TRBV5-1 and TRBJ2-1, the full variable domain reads KAGVTQTPRYLIKTRGQQVTLSCSPISGHRSVSWYQQTPGQGLQFLFEYFSETQRNKGNFPGRFSGRQFSNSRSEMNVSTLELGDSALYLCASSLKSSYNEQFFGPGTRLTVL.

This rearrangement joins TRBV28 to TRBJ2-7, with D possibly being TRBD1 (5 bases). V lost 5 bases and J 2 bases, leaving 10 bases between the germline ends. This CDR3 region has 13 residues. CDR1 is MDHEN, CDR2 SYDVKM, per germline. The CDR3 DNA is TGTGCCAGCAGTCTCCAGGGCCCCTACGAGCAGTACTTC. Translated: CASSLQGPYEQYF.